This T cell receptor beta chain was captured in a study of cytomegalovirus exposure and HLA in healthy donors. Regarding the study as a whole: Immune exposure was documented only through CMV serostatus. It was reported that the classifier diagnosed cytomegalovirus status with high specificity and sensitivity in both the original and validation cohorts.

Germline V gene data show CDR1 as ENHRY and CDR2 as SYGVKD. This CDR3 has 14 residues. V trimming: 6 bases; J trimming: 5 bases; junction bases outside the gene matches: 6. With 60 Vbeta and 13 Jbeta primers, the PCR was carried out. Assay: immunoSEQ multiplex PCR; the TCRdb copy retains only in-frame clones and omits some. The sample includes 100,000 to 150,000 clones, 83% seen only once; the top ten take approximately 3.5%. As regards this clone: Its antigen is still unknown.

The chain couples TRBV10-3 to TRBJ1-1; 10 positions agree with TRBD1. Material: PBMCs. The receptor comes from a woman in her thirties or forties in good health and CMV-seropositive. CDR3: CAIRAGQGRTEAFF. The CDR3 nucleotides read TGTGCCATCAGAGCGGGACAGGGGCGTACTGAAGCTTTCTTT.